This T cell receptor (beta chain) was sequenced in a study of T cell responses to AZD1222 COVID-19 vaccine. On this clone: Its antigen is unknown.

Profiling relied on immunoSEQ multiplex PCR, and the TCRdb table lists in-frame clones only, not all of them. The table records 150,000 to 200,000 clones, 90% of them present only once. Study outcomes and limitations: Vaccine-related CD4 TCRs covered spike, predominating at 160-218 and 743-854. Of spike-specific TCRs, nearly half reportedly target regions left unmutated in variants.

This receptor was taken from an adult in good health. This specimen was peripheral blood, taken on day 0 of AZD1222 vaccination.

The CDR3 protein is CASSQDLAGGLGNYGYTF. The CDR3 nucleotides read TGTGCCAGCAGCCAAGATTTGGCGGGTGGTTTGGGTAACTATGGCTACACCTTC. This chain joins TRBV4-2 and TRBJ1-2, with D unclear. V lost 0 bases and J lost 1, with 18 bases in between. The CDR3 is made up of 18 amino acids. Germline lookup yields CDR1 LGHNA and CDR2 YNFKEQ.